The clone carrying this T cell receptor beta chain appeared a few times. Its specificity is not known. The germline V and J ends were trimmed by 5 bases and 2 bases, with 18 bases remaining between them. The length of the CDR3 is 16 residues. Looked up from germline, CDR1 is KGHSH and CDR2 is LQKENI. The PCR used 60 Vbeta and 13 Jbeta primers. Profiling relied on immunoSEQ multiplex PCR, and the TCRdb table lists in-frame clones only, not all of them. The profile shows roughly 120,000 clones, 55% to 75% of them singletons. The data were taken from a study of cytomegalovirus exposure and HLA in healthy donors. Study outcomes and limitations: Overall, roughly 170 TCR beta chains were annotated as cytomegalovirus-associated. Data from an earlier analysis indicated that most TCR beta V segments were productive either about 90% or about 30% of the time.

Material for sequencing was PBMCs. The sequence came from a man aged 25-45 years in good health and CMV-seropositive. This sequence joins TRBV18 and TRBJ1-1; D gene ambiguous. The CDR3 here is CASSSARYVFNTEAFF. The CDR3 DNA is TGTGCCAGCTCAAGTGCGCGGTATGTATTCAACACTGAAGCTTTCTTT.